A selection of T cell receptor beta chains follows, all from one sample in a study of T cells in Graves' hyperthyroidism and ophthalmopathy. TCRdb re-derived calls from the multiplex PCR reads in MiXCR, one entry per CDR3 protein. The data contain some 400,000 distinct CDR3 sequences, about 20% of them singletons. Source material: blood. The receptors stem from a young woman with Graves' hyperthyroidism. Both conserved end residues are part of each CDR3. The D gene is left open where the match is weak. The size entry is marked missing in some rows and otherwise reads once, few, many or a size class.

V	size	D	J	DNA	CDR3
TRBV9	many	-	TRBJ1-2	TGTGCCAGCAGCGTTGGGCCTATTAACTATGGCTACACCTTC	CASSVGPINYGYTF
TRBV15	many	-	TRBJ1-5	TGTGCCACCAGCAGTGAGGGAACTCGAGATCAGCCCCAGCATTTT	CATSSEGTRDQPQHF
TRBV6-1	many	TRBD1	TRBJ2-5	TGTGCCAGCAGAGAGAACAGGGGGAGGAAGGCCCAGTACTTC	CASRENRGRKAQYF
TRBV6-2/TRBV6-3	many	-	TRBJ2-7	TGTGCCAGCAGTTACGGGCAGGGTAACTACGAGCAGTACTTC	CASSYGQGNYEQYF
TRBV2	many	-	TRBJ2-5	TGTGCCAGCAGTACCGCCGGTGCGAGGGGAGAGACCCAGTACTTC	CASSTAGARGETQYF
TRBV15	many	-	TRBJ1-3	TGTGCCACCAGCAGAGACCGCCACTCTGGAAACACCATATATTTT	CATSRDRHSGNTIYF
TRBV6-1	many	-	TRBJ1-4	TGTGCCAGCAGGAGACAGCAGAATGAAAAACTGTTTTTT	CASRRQQNEKLFF
TRBV20-1	many	TRBD1	TRBJ1-5	TGCAGTGCTAGTAGGGGGCCTAGCAATCAGCCCCAGCATTTT	CSASRGPSNQPQHF
TRBV6-1	many	-	TRBJ2-7	TGTGCCAGCATCCAGGGGTTCGTCTACGAGCAGTACTTC	CASIQGFVYEQYF
TRBV3-1	few	TRBD2	TRBJ2-2	TGTGCCAGCAGCCACGGACTAGCGGGGGGGCTTACCGGGGAGCTGTTTTTT	CASSHGLAGGLTGELFF
TRBV14	many	TRBD1	TRBJ2-7	TGTGCCAGCAGGCGGACAGGGCAAACGAACGAGCAGTACTTC	CASRRTGQTNEQYF
TRBV7-9	-	-	TRBJ2-2	TGTGCCAGCAGCTCGACAGGGAGGAACGGGGAGCTGTTTTTT	CASSSTGRNGELFF
TRBV13	many	-	TRBJ2-3	TGTGCCAGCAGCCTATCCCATGAGGGCACAGATACGCAGTATTTT	CASSLSHEGTDTQYF
TRBV12-3/TRBV12-4	-	-	TRBJ2-7	TGTGCCAGCAACACGGAAGGAACCGACGAGCAGTACTTC	CASNTEGTDEQYF
TRBV2	many	-	TRBJ2-7	TGTGCCAGCAAAGGGCCAAAACTGTTTTCCTACGAGCAGTACTTC	CASKGPKLFSYEQYF
TRBV7-2	many	TRBD1	TRBJ1-1	TGTGCCAGCAACAACAGGGGTATCATGAACACTGAAGCTTTCTTT	CASNNRGIMNTEAFF
TRBV28	many	-	TRBJ1-6	TGTGCCAGCAGGGAGACAGCGGGGCGAAATTCACCCCTCCACTTT	CASRETAGRNSPLHF
TRBV5-1	-	TRBD2	TRBJ2-5	TGCGCCAGCAGCCGTAGCGGGGGAAGCCAAGAGACCCAGTACTTC	CASSRSGGSQETQYF